These 14 T cell receptor beta chains share one sample of origin, sequenced in a study of blood T cell repertoires in COVID-19. Using immunoSEQ multiplex PCR, the repertoire was profiled, and TCRdb retains in-frame clones only, with some absent. The sample holds around 150,000 clones, more than 80% seen once. What was sequenced was peripheral blood. These receptors all stem from an elderly woman in a cohort sampled during active or convalescent COVID-19.

This chain joins TRBV27 and TRBJ2-1; 7 nucleotides line up with TRBD1. The ends lost 5 bases at V and 1 base at J; junction bases unmatched: 5. Per germline, CDR1 MNHEY and CDR2 SMNVEV (reference sequence). CDR3 size: 15 residues. CDR3 nucleotide sequence: TGTGCCAGCAGTCAATCGGGACAGTCCTACAATGAGCAGTTCTTC. Residues: CASSQSGQSYNEQFF.

The genes are TRBV6-2 or TRBV6-3 and TRBJ2-5, with a tentative D call TRBD1 (5 bases). CDR1 is MNHEY and CDR2 is SVGEGT in the germline V gene. The CDR3 runs 14 residues. The V and J ends lost 3 bases and 5 bases respectively, with 13 bases between them. CDR3 nucleotide sequence: TGTGCCAGCAGTTATTTCAGGGCACAGGAGACCCAGTACTTC. Translation: CASSYFRAQETQYF.

The V and J genes are TRBV21-1 and TRBJ1-2; the table calls TRBD1, which could not be checked here. TRBV21-1 is flagged as a pseudogene. The CDR3 sequence is 16 residues long. The CDR3 bases are TGTGCCAGCAGCAGCCGACGGGACAGGGGACTGGATGGCTACACCTTC. This gives the protein CASSSRRDRGLDGYTF.

The V gene is TRBV19, the J gene TRBJ1-1; no reliable D call. CDR1 LNHDA and CDR2 SQIVND come from the germline V gene (reference sequence). The CDR3 extends over 13 amino acids. Trimming pared 7 bases from V and 0 bases from J, leaving 9 bases between. This CDR3 reads CASIGTMNTEAFF. CDR3 nucleotide sequence: TGTGCCAGTATTGGCACAATGAACACTGAAGCTTTCTTT.

The chain uses TRBV5-1 and TRBJ2-5, with D possibly matching TRBD2 (6 bases). The CDR3 totals 15 residues. With 4 bases removed from V and 3 bases from J, the gap between germline ends came to 16 bases. CDR1 and CDR2 (germline): SGHRS, YFSETQ. CDR3 coding DNA: TGCGCCAGCAGCCCCGCTCCAGGAGGGGAAGAGACCCAGTACTTC. This gives the protein CASSPAPGGEETQYF.

This clone has only one observation. The chain carries TRBV5-5 and TRBJ1-1; D call uncertain. This CDR3 is 14 amino acids long. Germline CDR1 reads SGHKS; CDR2 reads YYEKEE (reference sequence). V was shortened by 0 bases and J by 4 bases, with 10 bases between the two germline ends. The CDR3: CASSLDGEFTEAFF. CDR3 bases: TGTGCCAGCAGCTTGGATGGGGAGTTCACTGAAGCTTTCTTT.

The chain combines TRBV7-9 with TRBJ1-4, with 8 bases matching TRBD1. V was clipped by 5 bases and J by 4 bases; unmatched bases: 9. Germline V gives CDR1 SEHNR, CDR2 FQNEAQ (reference sequence). There are 16 residues in the CDR3. In nucleotides, the CDR3 is TGTGCCAGCAGCCCCCTGCCGGGACAGGTTAATGAAAAACTGTTTTTT. Amino acids: CASSPLPGQVNEKLFF.

This chain uses TRBV6-1 with TRBJ1-2; D might be TRBD1 (6 bases). The germline V and J ends were trimmed by 5 bases and 7 bases, with 14 bases remaining between them. The CDR3 has 13 residues. Germline V lookup: CDR1 MNHNS, CDR2 SASEGT. Here the CDR3 reads CASSFSGARGYTF. The CDR3 nucleotides are TGTGCCAGCAGTTTCTCAGGGGCTCGTGGCTACACCTTC.

The chain couples TRBV28 to TRBJ2-7, with a tentative D call TRBD1 (5 bases). This CDR3 has 14 amino acids. V lost 7 bases to trimming and J lost 6 bases, with 19 bases between them. From germline, CDR1 is MDHEN and CDR2 SYDVKM. The CDR3 sequence is CASKLGQGSSEQYV. The DNA of the CDR3 is TGTGCCAGCAAACTGGGGCAGGGATCGAGCGAGCAGTACGTC.

The chain carries TRBV5-1 and TRBJ1-1; D is unclear. From germline, CDR1 is SGHRS and CDR2 YFSETQ. V lost 4 bases and J lost 5, with 15 bases in between. CDR3 length: 14 residues. This CDR3 reads CASSPNRGVTEAFF. The CDR3 bases are TGCGCCAGCAGCCCAAACCGGGGTGTGACTGAAGCTTTCTTT.

The rearrangement joins TRBV20-1 to TRBJ1-1; 7 bases fit TRBD1. V lost 3 bases to trimming and J lost 4 bases; unmatched junction nucleotides: 8. CDR1 DFQATT and CDR2 SNEGSKA come from the germline V gene (reference sequence). The CDR3 extends over 14 amino acids. The CDR3, as DNA: TGCAGTGCTAGTGGGACAGAAAAGGGCACTGAAGCTTTCTTT. It encodes CSASGTEKGTEAFF.

The V and J genes are TRBV6-5 and TRBJ2-5; D is undetermined. The length of the CDR3 is 13 residues. V dropped 0 bases and J dropped 5 bases, with 7 bases sitting between them. The germline V gene has CDR1 MNHEY and CDR2 SVGAGI. CDR3 in amino acids: CASSYSSRETQYF. CDR3 nucleotides: TGTGCCAGCAGTTACTCGTCGCGGGAGACCCAGTACTTC.

The chain links TRBV19 to TRBJ1-2; tentatively, D is TRBD1 (6 bases). Germline-derived CDR1 and CDR2 are LNHDA and SQIVND (reference sequence). V was trimmed by 8 bases and J by 5 bases, leaving 15 bases between them. The CDR3 runs 13 residues. This chain's CDR3 is CASSPAGTYGYTF. The CDR3, as DNA: TGTGCCAGTTCTCCGGCAGGGACATATGGCTACACCTTC.

V and J are TRBV5-8 and TRBJ2-5; D is possibly TRBD1 (5 bases). CDR3 length equals 16 residues. The germline gives CDR1 SGHTS, CDR2 YDEGEE. V was trimmed by 0 bases and J by 7 bases, leaving 19 bases between them. CDR3 region: CASSLGQIPTQGTQYF. The DNA for the CDR3 is TGTGCCAGCAGCTTGGGTCAAATTCCGACCCAGGGGACCCAGTACTTC. The variable domain in full, completed from reference TRBV5-8 and TRBJ2-5, reads EAGVTQSPTHLIKTRGQQATLRCSPISGHTSVYWYQQALGLGLQFLLWYDEGEERNRGNFPPRFSGRQFPNYSSELNVNALELEDSALYLCASSLGQIPTQGTQYFGPGTRLLVL.